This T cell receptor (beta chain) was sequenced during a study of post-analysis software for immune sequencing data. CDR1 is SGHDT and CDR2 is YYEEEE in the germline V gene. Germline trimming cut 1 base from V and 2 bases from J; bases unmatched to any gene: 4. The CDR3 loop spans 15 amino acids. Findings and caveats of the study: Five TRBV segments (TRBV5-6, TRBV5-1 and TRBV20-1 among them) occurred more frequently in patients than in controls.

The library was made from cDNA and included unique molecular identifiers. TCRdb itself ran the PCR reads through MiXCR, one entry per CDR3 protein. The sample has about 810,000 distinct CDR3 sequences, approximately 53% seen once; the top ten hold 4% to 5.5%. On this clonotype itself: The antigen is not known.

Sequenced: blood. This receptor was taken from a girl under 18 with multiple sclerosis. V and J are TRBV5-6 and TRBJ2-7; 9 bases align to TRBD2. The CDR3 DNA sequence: TGTGCCAGCAGCTTGCTACGGACTAGCGCCTACGAGCAGTACTTC. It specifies CASSLLRTSAYEQYF. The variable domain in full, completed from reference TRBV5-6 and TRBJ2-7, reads DAGVTQSPTHLIKTRGQQVTLRCSPKSGHDTVSWYQQALGQGPQFIFQYYEEEERQRGNFPDRFSGHQFPNYSSELNVNALLLGDSALYLCASSLLRTSAYEQYFGPGTRLTVT.